This is a list of T cell receptor beta chains from one sample in a study of blood T cell repertoires in COVID-19. This table comes from immunoSEQ multiplex PCR, and its TCRdb copy is limited to in-frame clones, with some not included. The sample lists approximately 170,000 clones, more than 90% occurring once. Specimen: peripheral blood. The receptors come from a man in his sixties with active or convalescent COVID-19. Each CDR3 is given with its conserved first and last residue. D genes are given only for firm matches. Clone size is stated in some rows and not others, as once, few, many or a class when expanded.

V	J	length	size	D	CDR3	DNA
TRBV6-1	TRBJ1-6	13	NA	NA	CASSELSRSPLHF	TGTGCCAGCAGTGAACTATCCCGGTCACCCCTCCACTTT
TRBV18	TRBJ2-2	15	NA	NA	CASSPGTPTTGELFF	TGTGCCAGCTCCCCCGGGACACCTACAACCGGGGAGCTGTTTTTT
TRBV7-9	TRBJ1-4	15	NA	TRBD1	CASSPTGVTNEKLFF	TGTGCCAGCAGCCCAACAGGGGTCACTAATGAAAAACTGTTTTTT
TRBV7-9	TRBJ1-2	15	few	TRBD1	CASSPTGQGYSGYTF	TGTGCCAGCAGCCCAACGGGACAGGGGTATAGTGGCTACACCTTC
TRBV10-1	TRBJ1-1	15	once	NA	CASSEYQGRNTEAFF	TGCGCCAGCAGTGAGTACCAGGGTAGGAACACTGAAGCTTTCTTT
TRBV5-1	TRBJ2-2	13	NA	NA	CASSFYGAGELFF	TGCGCCAGCAGCTTCTATGGAGCCGGGGAGCTGTTTTTT
TRBV5-8	TRBJ1-5	15	NA	TRBD1	CASSTYRGSNQPQHF	TGTGCCAGCAGCACATACAGGGGGAGCAATCAGCCCCAGCATTTT
TRBV7-9	TRBJ1-2	16	NA	NA	CASSPRSLTGSYGYTF	TGTGCCAGCAGCCCCCGGTCCCTAACAGGGAGCTATGGCTACACCTTC
TRBV18	TRBJ1-5	15	once	NA	CASSPGSGSDQPQHF	TGTGCCAGCTCACCAGGGAGCGGGTCGGATCAGCCCCAGCATTTT
TRBV7-9	TRBJ2-1	16	NA	NA	CASRYTVAALYNEQFF	TGTGCCAGCAGATACACGGTAGCAGCTCTTTACAATGAGCAGTTCTTC
TRBV5-1	TRBJ1-1	15	NA	TRBD1	CASSWGTGAVTEAFF	TGCGCCAGCAGCTGGGGGACAGGGGCTGTCACTGAAGCTTTCTTT
TRBV19	TRBJ2-3	13	NA	TRBD1	CASTQGGSDTQYF	TGTGCCAGTACACAGGGGGGAAGCGATACGCAGTATTTT
TRBV3-1/TRBV3-2	TRBJ2-5	14	NA	TRBD2	CASSHPGLQETQYF	TGTGCCAGCAGCCATCCGGGACTACAAGAGACCCAGTACTTC
TRBV27	TRBJ1-2	16	NA	NA	CASSSPDSQANYGYTF	TGTGCCAGCAGTTCTCCGGACAGTCAAGCTAACTATGGCTACACCTTC
TRBV3-1/TRBV3-2	TRBJ1-2	13	NA	NA	CASSPQGIYGYTF	TGTGCCAGCAGCCCACAGGGCATCTATGGCTACACCTTC
TRBV30	TRBJ1-2	13	NA	TRBD1	CAWGTQGARSYTF	TGTGCCTGGGGAACACAGGGGGCGAGGAGCTACACCTTC
TRBV6-5	TRBJ1-1	14	NA	NA	CASSYRRQNTEAFF	TGTGCCAGCAGTTACCGCCGACAGAACACTGAAGCTTTCTTT
TRBV27	TRBJ1-2	16	once	TRBD1	CASSSRRDRGDYGYTF	TGTGCCAGCAGTTCGCGCCGGGACAGGGGAGACTATGGCTACACCTTC
TRBV30	TRBJ2-1	15	NA	TRBD2	CAWKLAGGSYNEQFF	TGTGCCTGGAAACTAGCGGGAGGCTCCTACAATGAGCAGTTCTTC
TRBV19	TRBJ1-1	12	NA	NA	CASRTGYTEAFF	TGTGCCAGTAGAACAGGGTATACTGAAGCTTTCTTT
TRBV6-8	TRBJ2-4	13	NA	TRBD2	CASGRVTKNIQYF	TGTGCCAGCGGGAGGGTGACCAAAAACATTCAGTACTTC
TRBV29-1	TRBJ2-2	16	NA	TRBD2	CSVQGLAGVSTGELFF	TGCAGCGTCCAGGGGCTAGCGGGAGTCAGTACCGGGGAGCTGTTTTTT
TRBV11-2	TRBJ1-1	16	NA	TRBD1	CASSLAIVTGDTEAFF	TGTGCCAGCAGCTTAGCGATAGTGACAGGGGACACTGAAGCTTTCTTT
TRBV4-1	TRBJ2-7	14	once	TRBD1	CASSQGQGAYEQYF	TGCGCCAGCAGCCAAGGGCAGGGGGCCTACGAGCAGTACTTC
TRBV2	TRBJ1-2	13	NA	TRBD1	CASSPGTEYGYTF	TGTGCCAGCAGTCCCGGGACAGAATATGGCTACACCTTC
TRBV18	TRBJ2-1	15	NA	TRBD1	CASSRDRGPNNEQFF	TGTGCCAGCTCACGCGACAGGGGACCCAACAATGAGCAGTTCTTC
TRBV6-1	TRBJ1-3	19	NA	NA	CASSATEQGYTLSGNTIYF	TGTGCCAGCAGTGCTACCGAACAGGGCTACACACTCTCTGGAAACACCATATATTTT
TRBV30	TRBJ1-6	15	NA	NA	CAWRLEGGLGSPLHF	TGTGCCTGGAGGCTAGAAGGGGGTCTTGGTTCACCCCTCCACTTT
TRBV27	TRBJ1-1	15	once	TRBD1	CASSTDRGTNTEAFF	TGTGCCAGCAGTACGGACAGGGGAACGAACACTGAAGCTTTCTTT